Listed here are 28 T cell receptor beta chains from one sample, sequenced in a study of vaccination effects on CD4 cells after COVID-19. With the ViraFEST assay, the study expanded antigen-specific CD4+ T cells using viral peptide pools, then sequenced them. The culture ran for roughly ten days before CD4+ T cells were isolated. It was two doses of either the BNT162b2 or mRNA-1273 vaccine that participants received. Their target antigens are unknown. Generated by immunoSEQ multiplex PCR, the TCRdb table keeps only in-frame clones and is missing some. The sample holds some 69,000 clones, roughly 81% seen once. The sample here was CD4+ T cells from PBMCs cultured with HCoV-229E spike peptides, taken after COVID-19 vaccination. Source of these receptors: a human donor who received a COVID-19 vaccine.

J is TRBJ2-2 and V is TRBV7-2, with 7 bases matching TRBD2. The J segment lost 6 bases and the V segment lost 3 bases, leaving 10 bases of the junction unmatched. Germline V gene sequence: CDR1 SGHTA, CDR2 FQGNSA. The CDR3 is 16 amino acids. The CDR3 DNA reads TGTGCCAGCAGCTTTGGAGGGACTACTTCATCCGGGGAGCTGTTTTTT. Protein product: CASSFGGTTSSGELFF. The full variable domain, rest sourced from reference TRBV7-2 and TRBJ2-2, is GAGVSQSPSNKVTEKGKDVELRCDPISGHTALYWYRQSLGQGLEFLIYFQGNSAPDKSGLPSDRFSAERTGGSVSTLTIQRTQQEDSAVYLCASSFGGTTSSGELFFGEGSRLTVL.

This clone occurred once. V usage is TRBV2 and J usage is TRBJ2-4; 7 bases map to TRBD1. V trimming: 2 bases; J trimming: 8 bases; junction bases outside the gene matches: 0. The CDR3 is made up of 12 amino acids. CDR1 and CDR2 from the germline V gene are SNHLY and FYNNEI. CDR3 loop: CASSEQGDIQYF. As DNA, the CDR3 is TGTGCCAGCAGTGAACAGGGGGACATTCAGTACTTC.

CDR3 region: CASSYSPGEGNTIYF. DNA of the CDR3: TGTGCCAGCAGTTACTCGCCAGGGGAGGGAAACACCATATATTTT. This chain uses TRBV6-5 with TRBJ1-3, with D maybe TRBD1 (6 bases). V dropped 0 bases and J dropped 4 bases, with 10 bases sitting between them. Germline CDR1 is MNHEY and CDR2 is SVGAGI. The CDR3 totals 15 residues.

Regarding this clone: The limits of the CDR3 on the DNA are not certain, so only TCRdb's listed CDR3 is given. The rearrangement uses TRBV5-1 and TRBJ2-1; TRBD1, the D gene given by the table, was not confirmed from the DNA. The CDR3 adds up to 15 amino acids, both ends counted. From germline, CDR1 is SGHRS and CDR2 YFSETQ. The CDR3 spells CASRAGQGNKNEQFF.

The V call is TRBV11-3, the J call TRBJ2-1; 7 bases fit TRBD1. The V gene's germline CDR1 is SGHNT and CDR2 YENEEA. The CDR3 has 15 residues. V shed 0 bases and J 3 bases; nucleotides not matched to a gene: 2. As DNA, the CDR3 is TGTGCCAGCAGCTTAGATAACAGGGGCTACAATGAGCAGTTCTTC. Its translation is CASSLDNRGYNEQFF.

V and J are TRBV11-3 and TRBJ2-4; D remains ambiguous. This CDR3 is built from 12 residues. Germline lookup yields CDR1 SGHNT and CDR2 YENEEA. Trimming cost V 7 bases and J 6 bases, with 10 bases left between them. Here the CDR3 DNA reads TGTGCCAGCACCTTTCTCTCAAACATTCAGTACTTC. It yields the protein CASTFLSNIQYF.

The chain carries TRBV5-1 and TRBJ2-7, with D possibly being TRBD1 (6 bases). CDR3 length: 14 amino acids. Per the germline V gene, CDR1 is SGHRS and CDR2 is YFSETQ. V lost 0 bases to trimming and J lost 3 bases, with 10 bases between them. The CDR3 region has the DNA TGCGCCAGCAGCTTGGATGCAGGGGTCTACGAGCAGTACGTC. The encoded protein is CASSLDAGVYEQYV.

In DNA, the CDR3 is TGTGCCAGCAGTTTTGCTGGACTTGCATACGTC. Amino acid sequence: CASSFAGLAYV. The V call is TRBV12-3 or TRBV12-4, the J call TRBJ2-7; possibly TRBD2 for D (5 bases). Between the trimmed V and J ends, which lost 3 bases and 13 bases, there was a span of 13 bases. The CDR3 length is 11 residues.

The chain links TRBV7-2 to TRBJ2-5; 7 nucleotides line up with TRBD2. V was clipped by 4 bases and J by 0 bases; unmatched bases: 8. Germline values: CDR1 SGHTA, CDR2 FQGNSA. The CDR3 runs to 16 residues. CDR3 DNA: TGTGCCAGCAGCTACCGAATGAGCGGGGACCAAGAGACCCAGTACTTC. Translation: CASSYRMSGDQETQYF.

This clone has only a few counts. The rearrangement links TRBV5-1 to TRBJ2-3; 12 bases are a match to TRBD2. Germline values: CDR1 SGHRS, CDR2 YFSETQ. This CDR3 comprises 15 residues. V shed 5 bases and J 6 bases; nucleotides not matched to a gene: 7. CDR3 region: CASRASGGAHDTQYF. The CDR3 DNA is TGCGCCAGCAGGGCTAGCGGGGGGGCGCATGATACGCAGTATTTT.

V and J are TRBV6-5 and TRBJ1-1; 8 bases fit TRBD1. The J segment lost 5 bases and the V segment lost 9 bases, leaving 8 bases of the junction unmatched. This CDR3 spans 13 amino acids. The germline V gene has CDR1 MNHEY and CDR2 SVGAGI. The CDR3 nucleotides are TGTGCCAGTACAGGGGGGCGCGGGACTGAAGCTTTCTTT. Its translation is CASTGGRGTEAFF.

J is TRBJ1-4 and V is TRBV28; D call uncertain. Trimming pared 2 bases from V and 0 bases from J, leaving 1 base between. Per germline, CDR1 MDHEN and CDR2 SYDVKM. This CDR3 region has 13 residues. CDR3 nucleotide sequence: TGTGCCAGCAGTTTAACAACTAATGAAAAACTGTTTTTT. This gives the protein CASSLTTNEKLFF. The full variable domain, in which reference TRBV28 and TRBJ1-4 provide the parts outside the CDR3, is DVKVTQSSRYLVKRTGEKVFLECVQDMDHENMFWYRQDPGLGLRLIYFSYDVKMKEKGDIPEGYSVSREKKERFSLILESASTNQTSMYLCASSLTTNEKLFFGSGTQLSVL.

This clone was counted only a few times. The CDR3 loop reads CASSLNQETQYF. DNA of the CDR3: TGTGCCAGCAGCTTAAACCAAGAGACCCAGTACTTC. The chain is built from TRBV11-3 and TRBJ2-5, with no clear D. This CDR3 has 12 amino acids. Looked up from germline, CDR1 is SGHNT and CDR2 is YENEEA. Trimming took 2 bases from V and 0 from J, leaving 1 base between them.

The V gene is TRBV6-5, the J gene TRBJ2-1, with 14 bases fitting TRBD2. Losses at the gene ends were 8 bases for V and 10 bases for J; bases not matched to a gene: 1. CDR1 is MNHEY, CDR2 SVGAGI, per germline. This CDR3 has 12 residues. CDR3 in DNA: TGTGCCAGCCGGACTAGCGGGGGGGAGCAGTTCTTC. It is translated as CASRTSGGEQFF.

This clone was observed a handful of times. J is TRBJ1-6 and V is TRBV30; possible D gene TRBD1, 5 bases. The CDR3 length is 14 residues. V gave up 0 bases and J gave up 9 bases, with 12 bases separating them. Germline CDR1 is GTSNPN and CDR2 is SVGIG (reference sequence). The CDR3 region is CAWSVSSGGSPLHF. The DNA of the CDR3 is TGTGCCTGGAGTGTTTCATCTGGGGGTTCACCCCTCCACTTT.

This chain connects TRBV15 to TRBJ2-7; D gene ambiguous. This CDR3 region has 14 residues. Germline V gene sequence: CDR1 LNHNV, CDR2 YYDKDF (reference sequence). V was cut by 6 bases and J by 2 bases, with 14 bases left in between. The CDR3, as DNA: TGTGCCACCAGTAAAGAGTTTTATACCTACGAGCAGTACGTC. Translated, it gives CATSKEFYTYEQYV.

This clone was detected only a few times. This rearrangement joins TRBV6-5 to TRBJ1-2; possibly TRBD1 for D (6 bases). Between the trimmed V and J ends, which lost 2 bases and 8 bases, there was a span of 12 bases. CDR3 size: 13 residues. Germline V CDR1 and CDR2: MNHEY, SVGAGI. The CDR3 DNA reads as TGTGCCAGCAGTTACGGCAGGGACAAGGGCTACACCTTC. Protein product: CASSYGRDKGYTF.

The CDR3 DNA follows: TGTGCCAGCAGCCCTCTAGCGGGGGGGATCTACGTC. It is translated as CASSPLAGGIYV. The chain combines TRBV7-9 with TRBJ2-7, with 12 nucleotides matching TRBD2. The length of the CDR3 is 12 residues. Germline assignment: CDR1 SEHNR and CDR2 FQNEAQ (reference sequence). The V and J ends lost 5 bases and 13 bases, in that order; junction bases with no gene match: 6.

The chain combines TRBV5-1 with TRBJ2-1; 12 bases match TRBD2. The ends lost 0 bases at V and 0 bases at J; junction bases unmatched: 4. The CDR3 has 18 residues. Per germline, CDR1 SGHRS and CDR2 YFSETQ. CDR3 in amino acids: CASSLGTSGASSYNEQFF. CDR3 in DNA: TGCGCCAGCAGCTTGGGGACTAGCGGGGCCAGCTCCTACAATGAGCAGTTCTTC.

The rearrangement joins TRBV14 to TRBJ2-7; TRBD1 might be the D (6 bases). CDR1 and CDR2 from the germline V gene are SGHDN and FVKESK. This CDR3 has 13 amino acids. V was clipped by 3 bases and J by 5 bases, with 11 bases between them. The CDR3 loop is CASSHSGTNEQYV. The CDR3 bases are TGTGCCAGCAGCCATTCCGGGACAAACGAGCAGTACGTC.

This rearrangement joins TRBV28 to TRBJ1-2, with D perhaps TRBD1 (5 bases). Trimming removed 8 bases from V and 13 bases from J, with 23 bases in between. The CDR3 runs to 13 residues. The germline V gene encodes CDR1 MDHEN and CDR2 SYDVKM. This CDR3 is CASSRDGTSVVTF. CDR3 bases: TGTGCCAGCTCCCGGGACGGAACATCTGTCGTCACCTTC.

This clone was picked up a small number of times. The V gene is TRBV5-1, the J gene TRBJ1-1; the match to TRBD1 covers 8 bases. Germline V lookup: CDR1 SGHRS, CDR2 YFSETQ. Trimming cost V 0 bases and J 6 bases; bases outside gene matches: 10. The CDR3 has 16 residues. The CDR3: CASSLVGQGHYPEAFF. CDR3 bases: TGCGCCAGCAGCTTGGTAGGACAGGGCCATTACCCTGAAGCTTTCTTT.

The rearrangement uses TRBV5-1 and TRBJ2-7; 11 nucleotides align to TRBD1. Germline assignment: CDR1 SGHRS and CDR2 YFSETQ. The CDR3 has 14 residues. Germline trimming cut 4 bases from V and 7 bases from J; bases unmatched to any gene: 7. The CDR3 is CASSPGQGVGEQYV. The DNA for the CDR3 is TGCGCCAGCAGCCCGGGACAGGGGGTGGGGGAGCAGTACGTC.

The chain carries TRBV6-5 and TRBJ2-3; D ambiguous. The CDR3 is made up of 13 amino acids. CDR1 and CDR2 from the germline V gene are MNHEY and SVGAGI. V shed 2 bases and J shed 1 base, with 4 bases lying between them. CDR3 amino acids: CASSYRGTDTQYF. CDR3 DNA sequence: TGTGCCAGCAGTTACAGGGGCACAGATACGCAGTATTTT.

Only a few counts were recorded for this clone. The chain joins TRBV30 to TRBJ1-2, with D possibly TRBD1 on 6 matching bases. V gave up 2 bases and J gave up 2 bases, with 9 bases separating them. CDR1 is GTSNPN and CDR2 is SVGIG in the germline V gene (reference sequence). This CDR3 contains 13 residues. The CDR3 loop is CAWSRTDNYGYTF. The CDR3 DNA sequence: TGTGCCTGGAGTAGGACAGACAACTATGGCTACACCTTC.

This chain joins TRBV29-1 and TRBJ1-1; D is perhaps TRBD1 (5 bases). Germline CDR1 is SQVTM and CDR2 is ANQGSEA. Trimming took 6 bases from V and 0 from J, leaving 17 bases between them. There are 15 residues in the CDR3. CDR3 protein: CSVHPLGGLNTEAFF. DNA of the CDR3: TGCAGCGTCCACCCTCTCGGGGGGTTGAACACTGAAGCTTTCTTT.

This rearrangement joins TRBV27 to TRBJ1-5; D possibly corresponds to TRBD1 (5 bases). The CDR3 is 14 amino acids. Germline V lookup: CDR1 MNHEY, CDR2 SMNVEV (reference sequence). Trimming shortened V by 6 bases and J by 1 base, and 10 bases separated the two germline ends. The CDR3 reads CASSSRDSNQPQHF. For the CDR3, the DNA is TGTGCCAGCAGCAGCCGGGACAGCAATCAGCCCCAGCATTTT.

The rearrangement links TRBV3-1 (or the pseudogene TRBV3-2) to TRBJ1-1, with 8 bases fitting TRBD1. The CDR3 contains 18 residues. Trimming removed 0 bases from V and 10 bases from J; junction bases left unmatched: 19. Germline CDR1 LGHDT, CDR2 YNNKEL (reference sequence). Here the CDR3 DNA reads TGTGCCAGCAGCCAAGATTATCGGTCGTTCGGGACAGGCCGACGAGCTTTCTTT. It encodes CASSQDYRSFGTGRRAFF.